This T cell receptor (beta chain) was recorded in a study of T cell responses to AZD1222 COVID-19 vaccine. Study outcomes and limitations: It should be noted that donors were predominantly white British and more often female, and clonal diversity was possibly underestimated. Without day 14 samples, only post-peak T cell repertoires were studied. Spike-spanning, vaccine-associated CD4 TCRs were dominant at 160-218 and 743-854.

The table came from immunoSEQ multiplex PCR; TCRdb's copy has only in-frame clones and leaves some out. Of about 120,000 clones detected, 70% to 90% appear once; the ten largest clones hold over 8.5%. The CDR3 loop spans 14 amino acids. Germline lookup yields CDR1 LGHNA and CDR2 YSLEER. V lost 3 bases and J lost 7, with 13 bases in between. Notes on this clone: Its specificity is unknown.

The V gene is TRBV4-3, the J gene TRBJ1-5, with D possibly TRBD1 on 5 matching bases. The specimen comprised peripheral blood, sampled on day 0 of AZD1222 vaccination. The source of this sequence is an adult in good health. The CDR3 nucleotides read TGCGCCAGCAGCCATGGGGCAGACTACCAGCCCCAGCATTTT. Its protein is CASSHGADYQPQHF.